This T cell receptor (beta chain) comes out of a study of blood T cells in healthy people across ages. Trimming stripped 7 bases from V and 0 bases from J, with 12 bases between. Germline V CDR1 and CDR2: LGHDT, YNNKEL (reference sequence). This CDR3 contains 14 residues. On this clonotype: Its antigen is undetermined.

Study findings and constraints: Higher diversity, along with more naive CD4+ cells, distinguished long-lived donors from aged donors. Age showed a roughly linear inverse relationship with TCR beta diversity per million T cells.

The second PCR ran about 6 to 11 cycles with a sample-barcoded 5' primer and J-beta primers. TCRdb used MiXCR to reprocess the 5' RACE reads, holding one entry per CDR3 protein. The profile covers 1.5 million or so distinct CDR3 sequences, with roughly 40% appearing a single time and 7% to 9.5% taken by the ten largest. This TCR derives from a woman aged 18-29 years in good health. V gene TRBV3-1 combines with J gene TRBJ1-2, with D possibly matching TRBD1 (5 bases). The sample comprised blood. CDR3 in amino acids: CASTQRGANYGYTF. The CDR3 nucleotides read TGTGCCAGCACTCAACGGGGGGCTAACTATGGCTACACCTTC.